Given below is one T cell receptor beta chain in context. The protocol was immunoSEQ multiplex PCR, while the TCRdb copy is restricted to in-frame clones and leaves out a portion. Counted here are some 49,000 clones, about 86% occurring once; the ten biggest clones make up 2.8%. The data were taken from a study of control samples from healthy donors and cancer patients. The germline V gene encodes CDR1 SGDLS and CDR2 YYNGEE. CDR3 length: 15 amino acids. V shed 3 bases and J shed 2 bases, with 12 bases lying between them. Sequenced input: PBMCs. The chain carries TRBV9 and TRBJ2-1; the D gene could be TRBD1 or TRBD2 (6 bases each). This clonotype was sampled from a woman aged 50 to 60 with lung cancer. The CDR3 nucleotides read TGTGCCAGCAGCGGGGGGGCTAGCACCTACAATGAGCAGTTCTTC. Its translation is CASSGGASTYNEQFF.